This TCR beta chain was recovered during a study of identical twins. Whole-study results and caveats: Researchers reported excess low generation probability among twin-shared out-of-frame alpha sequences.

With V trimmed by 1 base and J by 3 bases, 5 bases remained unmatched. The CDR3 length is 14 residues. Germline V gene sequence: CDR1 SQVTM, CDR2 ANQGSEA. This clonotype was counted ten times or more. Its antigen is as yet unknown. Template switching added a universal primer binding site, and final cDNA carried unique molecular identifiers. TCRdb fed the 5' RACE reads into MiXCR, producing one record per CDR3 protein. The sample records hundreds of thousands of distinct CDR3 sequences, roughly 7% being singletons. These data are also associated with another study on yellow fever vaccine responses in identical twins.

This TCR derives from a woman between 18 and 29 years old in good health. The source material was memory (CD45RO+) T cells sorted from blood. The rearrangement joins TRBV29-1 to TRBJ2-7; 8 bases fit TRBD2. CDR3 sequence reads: CSVEGAGGIYEQYF. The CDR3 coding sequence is TGCAGCGTTGAAGGGGCGGGAGGTATCTACGAGCAGTACTTC.